The 21 T cell receptor beta chains below come from one sample, sequenced in a study of T cell responses to AZD1222 COVID-19 vaccine. Sequencing used immunoSEQ multiplex PCR; TCRdb keeps in-frame clones, though not all of them. The sample records about 110,000 clones, nearly 90% being singletons. The sequencing here drew on peripheral blood, taken on day 0 of AZD1222 vaccination. The source is an adult in good health.

The genes are TRBV7-8 and TRBJ1-2; TRBD1 is a possible D gene (5 bases). The ends were cut back, 2 bases at V and 8 bases at J, with 9 bases in the middle. The CDR3 length is 12 residues. In germline, CDR1 is SGHVS, CDR2 FQNEAQ. CDR3 nucleotides: TGTGCCAGCAGCTTAAGGGGCGAGGGCTACACCTTC. It specifies CASSLRGEGYTF.

The rearrangement uses TRBV12-3 or TRBV12-4 and TRBJ1-6, with 8 bases matching TRBD1. Trimming at V came to 5 bases and at J to 12 bases, leaving 6 bases not matched to a gene. The CDR3 runs 13 residues. CDR3 bases: TGTGCCAGCAGTCCGGACAGGGAAGGACCCCTCCACTTT. Its translation is CASSPDREGPLHF.

This clone appeared once. The chain uses TRBV14 and TRBJ1-2, with a tentative D call TRBD1 (6 bases). V was trimmed by 5 bases and J by 2 bases, leaving 18 bases between them. There are 16 residues in the CDR3. Germline V CDR1 and CDR2: SGHDN, FVKESK. CDR3 bases: TGTGCCAGCAGCTCGAGAGCGTTGGACAGAAACTATGGCTACACCTTC. Translation gives CASSSRALDRNYGYTF. Complete variable domain (other parts from reference TRBV14 and TRBJ1-2): EAGVTQFPSHSVIEKGQTVTLRCDPISGHDNLYWYRRVMGKEIKFLLHFVKESKQDESGMPNNRFLAERTGGTYSTLKVQPAELEDSGVYFCASSSRALDRNYGYTFGSGTRLTVV.

The chain is built from TRBV10-3 and TRBJ2-1; D remains ambiguous. The CDR3 runs 11 residues. CDR1 ENHRY and CDR2 SYGVKD come from the germline V gene. The V and J ends lost 6 bases and 7 bases respectively, with 7 bases between them. The CDR3 loop reads CAISARNEQFF. The CDR3 DNA sequence: TGTGCCATCAGCGCGAGGAATGAGCAGTTCTTC.

The CDR3 DNA follows: TGTGCCAGTAGTCCACCATTCTCTGGGACAGGGGCTGTCACTGAAGCTTTCTTT. Amino acid sequence: CASSPPFSGTGAVTEAFF. The chain has TRBV19 and TRBJ1-1; 10 bases fit TRBD1. The germline CDR1 and CDR2 sequences are LNHDA and SQIVND (reference sequence). V shed 5 bases, J shed 4 bases, and the junction held 16 bases outside the gene matches. The CDR3 spans 18 residues.

The chain joins TRBV5-6 to TRBJ1-5; 11 bases fit TRBD1. CDR3 size: 14 residues. Trimming at V came to 2 bases and at J to 11 bases, leaving 6 bases not matched to a gene. Germline CDR1 reads SGHDT; CDR2 reads YYEEEE. Here the CDR3 reads CASSLGTGGLSQHF. The DNA of the CDR3 is TGTGCCAGCAGCTTAGGGACAGGGGGTTTGTCCCAGCATTTT.

The chain has TRBV6-6 and TRBJ2-7; the match to TRBD2 covers 10 bases. CDR1 is MNHNY and CDR2 is SVGAGI in the germline V gene (reference sequence). The V gene end was trimmed by 6 bases and the J gene end by 5 bases; junction bases not matched to a gene: 4. The CDR3 has 13 amino acids. The CDR3 region has the DNA TGTGCCAGCAGCCGACTAGCGGGCCACGAGCAGTACTTC. This gives the protein CASSRLAGHEQYF.

The chain recombines TRBV7-9 with TRBJ1-4; 8 nucleotides match TRBD1. The CDR3 extends over 14 amino acids. CDR1 is SEHNR, CDR2 FQNEAQ, per germline (reference sequence). After removal of 5 bases from V and 7 bases from J, the junction contained 6 bases not matched to a gene. CDR3 DNA sequence: TGTGCCAGCAGCCACGGGACAGGAGGTGAAAAACTGTTTTTT. Translated: CASSHGTGGEKLFF.

The chain joins TRBV7-8 to TRBJ2-3; D not resolved. V lost 6 bases and J 0 bases, leaving 16 bases between the germline ends. The CDR3 sequence is 16 residues long. Germline assignment: CDR1 SGHVS and CDR2 FQNEAQ. CDR3 DNA sequence: TGTGCCAGCAGTCCCGACGATTTCACTAGCACAGATACGCAGTATTTT. It specifies CASSPDDFTSTDTQYF.

The chain recombines TRBV5-6 with TRBJ1-3, with D hard to call. Germline V lookup: CDR1 SGHDT, CDR2 YYEEEE. This CDR3 region has 14 residues. Deletions cut 2 bases from V and 2 bases from J, with 8 bases between. CDR3 region: CASSLRVAGNTIYF. The CDR3 DNA follows: TGTGCCAGCAGCTTAAGGGTGGCTGGAAACACCATATATTTT. Full variable domain (remainder filled in from reference TRBV5-6 and TRBJ1-3): DAGVTQSPTHLIKTRGQQVTLRCSPKSGHDTVSWYQQALGQGPQFIFQYYEEEERQRGNFPDRFSGHQFPNYSSELNVNALLLGDSALYLCASSLRVAGNTIYFGEGSWLTVV.

The J gene is TRBJ2-7, the V gene TRBV6-5; tentatively, D is TRBD1 (6 bases). CDR1 is MNHEY and CDR2 is SVGAGI in the germline V gene. This CDR3 comprises 15 residues. V gave up 2 bases and J gave up 4 bases, with 15 bases separating them. Written as DNA, the CDR3 is TGTGCCAGCAGTTACGGCGGCAGGGGAGAGTACGAGCAGTACTTC. Translated, it gives CASSYGGRGEYEQYF.

The gene calls are TRBV24-1 and TRBJ1-4, with D hard to call. The germline gives CDR1 KGHDR, CDR2 SFDVKD. The V end lost 3 bases, the J end lost 7 bases, and 5 bases lay between the germline ends. The CDR3 is 12 amino acids. The CDR3 loop reads CATSDPLEKLFF. CDR3 coding DNA: TGTGCCACCAGTGATCCACTTGAAAAACTGTTTTTT.

V usage is TRBV6-7 and J usage is TRBJ1-2; D ambiguous. TRBV6-7 is flagged as an ORF with uncertain function. Deletions cut 7 bases from V and 6 bases from J, with 18 bases between. The CDR3 covers 14 residues. Here the CDR3 DNA reads TGTGCCAGCATTCCGGGCCATGACCCCAATGGCTACACCTTC. This codes for CASIPGHDPNGYTF.

The J gene is TRBJ1-1, the V gene TRBV4-3, with 7 bases aligning to TRBD1. Germline assignment: CDR1 LGHNA and CDR2 YSLEER. The CDR3 consists of 19 residues. V shed 1 base, J shed 5 bases, and the junction held 19 bases outside the gene matches. CDR3 DNA: TGCGCCAGCAGCCAAGGGGCAGGGGGGACCTTAAGGCCAGGGACTGAAGCTTTCTTT. It specifies CASSQGAGGTLRPGTEAFF.

The CDR3 bases are TGTGCCAGCAGCCAAGCACAGGGAAGTATAAACACTGAAGCTTTCTTT. It codes for CASSQAQGSINTEAFF. The rearrangement links TRBV14 to TRBJ1-1; maybe TRBD1 (6 bases). V gave up 1 base and J gave up 2 bases, with 14 bases separating them. This CDR3 has 16 residues. Looked up from germline, CDR1 is SGHDN and CDR2 is FVKESK. The variable domain in full, completed from reference TRBV14 and TRBJ1-1, reads EAGVTQFPSHSVIEKGQTVTLRCDPISGHDNLYWYRRVMGKEIKFLLHFVKESKQDESGMPNNRFLAERTGGTYSTLKVQPAELEDSGVYFCASSQAQGSINTEAFFGQGTRLTVV.

CDR3 amino acids: CASQRGFGDNSPLHF. The CDR3 nucleotides are TGTGCCAGCCAAAGGGGGTTCGGCGATAATTCACCCCTCCACTTT. This rearrangement joins TRBV28 to TRBJ1-6, with D possibly matching TRBD1 (6 bases). Deletions cut 8 bases from V and 5 bases from J, with 16 bases between. This CDR3 region has 15 residues. CDR1 and CDR2 from the germline V gene are MDHEN and SYDVKM.

The gene calls are TRBV27 and TRBJ2-1, with 8 bases fitting TRBD1. V lost 0 bases, J lost 14 bases, and 6 bases stayed unmatched. Germline V gives CDR1 MNHEY, CDR2 SMNVEV (reference sequence). The CDR3 extends over 13 amino acids. CDR3 DNA sequence: TGTGCCAGCAGTTTATCGTCAGGGGGCACAAAGTTCTTC. Its translation is CASSLSSGGTKFF.

V is TRBV5-1 and J is TRBJ1-2, with D hard to call. Germline CDR1 and CDR2: SGHRS and YFSETQ. Trimming took 2 bases from V and 4 from J, leaving 6 bases between them. The CDR3 is 12 amino acids. The CDR3 is CASSFEAYGYTF. DNA for the CDR3: TGCGCCAGCAGCTTTGAGGCCTATGGCTACACCTTC. Filled out from reference TRBV5-1 and TRBJ1-2, the complete variable domain reads KAGVTQTPRYLIKTRGQQVTLSCSPISGHRSVSWYQQTPGQGLQFLFEYFSETQRNKGNFPGRFSGRQFSNSRSEMNVSTLELGDSALYLCASSFEAYGYTFGSGTRLTVV.

The chain has TRBV28 and TRBJ1-1; possible D gene TRBD1, 6 bases. V dropped 7 bases and J dropped 4 bases, with 7 bases sitting between them. This CDR3 is built from 11 residues. CDR1 MDHEN and CDR2 SYDVKM come from the germline V gene. CDR3 DNA sequence: TGTGCCAGCACCAGGGGCACTGAAGCTTTCTTT. Encoded protein: CASTRGTEAFF. Full variable domain (rest looked up from reference TRBV28 and TRBJ1-1): DVKVTQSSRYLVKRTGEKVFLECVQDMDHENMFWYRQDPGLGLRLIYFSYDVKMKEKGDIPEGYSVSREKKERFSLILESASTNQTSMYLCASTRGTEAFFGQGTRLTVV.

This clone came up once. The rearrangement uses TRBV7-2 and TRBJ2-2; 7 bases align to TRBD2. The CDR3 is made up of 16 amino acids. Unmatched junction bases numbered 9, after V lost 3 bases and J lost 5 bases. CDR1 is SGHTA and CDR2 is FQGNSA in the germline V gene. CDR3 loop: CASSFFTGGRTGELFF. CDR3 in DNA: TGTGCCAGCAGCTTTTTCACGGGAGGTCGGACCGGGGAGCTGTTTTTT.

The chain is built from TRBV2 and TRBJ2-7, with TRBD2 as a possible D gene (6 bases). V shed 6 bases and J shed 0 bases, with 15 bases lying between them. The CDR3 is 15 residues long. In germline, CDR1 is SNHLY, CDR2 FYNNEI. The CDR3: CASRLQVAVSYEQYF. CDR3 nucleotides: TGTGCCAGCAGACTTCAGGTAGCGGTCTCCTACGAGCAGTACTTC.